These 17 T cell receptor beta chains were all obtained from the same sample, sequenced in a study of T cells after yellow fever vaccination. MiXCR, run by TCRdb on the 5' RACE reads, gives a single entry per CDR3 protein. The repertoire holds around 250,000 distinct CDR3 sequences, with less than 8.5% as singletons. This sample comprised CD4+ T cells sorted from PBMCs, obtained 15 days after the yellow fever booster vaccination. The receptors originated from a man aged 25 to 40 who received the YFV17D yellow fever vaccine.

V usage is TRBV20-1 and J usage is TRBJ2-1; D is unclear. CDR3 size: 14 residues. Trimming shortened V by 6 bases and J by 0 bases, and 12 bases separated the two germline ends. Germline-derived CDR1 and CDR2 are DFQATT and SNEGSKA (reference sequence). The CDR3 region has the DNA TGCAGTGCCCACCCGGGCCCCTCCTACAATGAGCAGTTCTTC. This codes for CSAHPGPSYNEQFF.

This clonotype came up a few times. V gene TRBV18 combines with J gene TRBJ2-5; 7 bases align to TRBD2. J gave up 2 bases and V 1 base, and 7 bases lay outside the gene matches. The CDR3 extends over 16 amino acids. Germline V CDR1 and CDR2: KGHSH, LQKENI. CDR3 DNA: TGTGCCAGCTCACCACTCGCTAGCGGATCACAAGAGACCCAGTACTTC. As protein: CASSPLASGSQETQYF.

The chain couples TRBV7-9 to TRBJ2-7; 9 nucleotides align to TRBD2. The germline CDR1 and CDR2 sequences are SEHNR and FQNEAQ (reference sequence). This CDR3 is built from 13 residues. Trimming cost V 4 bases and J 7 bases; bases outside gene matches: 5. This chain's CDR3 is CASSSAGGTEQYF. As DNA, the CDR3 is TGTGCCAGCAGCTCAGCGGGGGGTACGGAGCAGTACTTC.

This chain joins TRBV29-1 and TRBJ2-7; D is uncertain. V gave up 4 bases and J gave up 4 bases, with 14 bases separating them. CDR3 length equals 13 residues. In germline, CDR1 is SQVTM, CDR2 ANQGSEA. CDR3 nucleotides: TGCAGCGTTGTAAGCGAGTTCCTTTACGAGCAGTACTTC. This codes for CSVVSEFLYEQYF.

The V and J genes are TRBV5-1 and TRBJ1-4; TRBD1 matches 7 bases. Germline CDR1 and CDR2: SGHRS and YFSETQ. J gave up 7 bases and V 8 bases, and 11 bases lay outside the gene matches. This CDR3 contains 14 residues. In nucleotides, the CDR3 is TGCGCCAGTCGGGGTGGGACAGCTATTGAAAAACTGTTTTTT. Translation: CASRGGTAIEKLFF.

This clonotype was observed many times. The gene calls are TRBV28 and TRBJ1-2; maybe TRBD1 (6 bases). The V end was cut by 1 base, the J end by 3 bases, with 9 bases between. This CDR3 is 14 amino acids long. The germline CDR1 and CDR2 sequences are MDHEN and SYDVKM. This chain's CDR3 is CASSLLNRDYGYTF. CDR3 DNA: TGTGCCAGCAGTTTATTGAACAGGGACTATGGCTACACCTTC.

This clonotype was recorded at least ten times. The rearrangement links TRBV10-1 to TRBJ2-5; D may correspond to TRBD1 or TRBD2 (6 bases each). Germline lookup yields CDR1 WNHNN and CDR2 SYGVQD (reference sequence). The CDR3 is made up of 14 amino acids. V dropped 3 bases and J dropped 3 bases, with 11 bases sitting between them. The CDR3 nucleotides are TGCGCCAGCAGTGACGAGGAGGGGGAAGAGACCCAGTACTTC. Amino acid sequence: CASSDEEGEETQYF.

This clonotype turned up a few times. The chain joins TRBV20-1 to TRBJ2-5; D tentatively fits TRBD1 or TRBD2 (5 bases each). The CDR3 is made up of 16 amino acids. Trimming took 0 bases from V and 2 from J, leaving 16 bases between them. Germline V CDR1 and CDR2: DFQATT, SNEGSKA (reference sequence). The CDR3 sequence: CSARDGTYDAQETQYF. For the CDR3, the DNA is TGCAGTGCTAGAGATGGGACCTACGACGCGCAAGAGACCCAGTACTTC.

The V gene is TRBV5-1, the J gene TRBJ2-2, with 7 nucleotides matching TRBD2. Germline assignment: CDR1 SGHRS and CDR2 YFSETQ. The CDR3 has 14 amino acids. With V trimmed by 0 bases and J by 6 bases, 2 bases remained unmatched. The CDR3 nucleotides read TGCGCCAGCAGCTTGGAGCGGGGTCCCGGGGAGCTGTTTTTT. Protein: CASSLERGPGELFF.

The chain carries TRBV5-1 and TRBJ2-5; 10 bases map to TRBD1. The CDR3 contains 15 residues. Unmatched junction bases numbered 4, after V lost 2 bases and J lost 3 bases. The germline CDR1 and CDR2 sequences are SGHRS and YFSETQ. CDR3 residues: CASSFDRGREETQYF. The CDR3 DNA reads as TGCGCCAGCAGCTTCGACAGGGGGCGTGAAGAGACCCAGTACTTC.

This clonotype showed up just a few times. The V gene is TRBV11-2, the J gene TRBJ2-2; D possibly matches TRBD1 or TRBD2 (6 bases each). Germline V gene lookup returns CDR1 SGHAT and CDR2 FQNNGV. The CDR3 runs 18 residues. V was cut by 2 bases and J by 1 base, with 17 bases left in between. The CDR3 DNA reads TGTGCCAGCAGCTTATTATTAGGGGGGACTTTGAACACCGGGGAGCTGTTTTTT. It specifies CASSLLLGGTLNTGELFF. Filled out from reference TRBV11-2 and TRBJ2-2, the complete variable domain reads EAGVAQSPRYKIIEKRQSVAFWCNPISGHATLYWYQQILGQGPKLLIQFQNNGVVDDSQLPKDRFSAERLKGVDSTLKIQPAKLEDSAVYLCASSLLLGGTLNTGELFFGEGSRLTVL.

Ten or more counts support this clonotype. V is TRBV28 and J is TRBJ2-7; 12 bases match TRBD2. With 2 bases clipped from V and 3 bases from J, the junction kept 5 bases outside the gene matches. CDR3 length equals 16 residues. Germline V gene data show CDR1 as MDHEN and CDR2 as SYDVKM. In nucleotides, the CDR3 is TGTGCCAGCAGTTTAGCTACTAGCGGGGGGTTCTACGAGCAGTACTTC. It yields the protein CASSLATSGGFYEQYF.

The rearrangement links TRBV7-6 to TRBJ2-7; a possible D gene is TRBD2 (6 bases). This CDR3 comprises 18 residues. Germline V CDR1 and CDR2: SGHVS, FNYEAQ. V was shortened by 0 bases and J by 2 bases, with 20 bases between the two germline ends. CDR3 sequence: CASSLASGRGRSTYEQYF. CDR3 bases: TGTGCCAGCAGCTTAGCCTCAGGTCGGGGGAGGTCAACCTACGAGCAGTACTTC. Variable domain in full (rest from reference TRBV7-6 and TRBJ2-7): GAGVSQSPRYKVTKRGQDVALRCDPISGHVSLYWYRQALGQGPEFLTYFNYEAQQDKSGLPNDRFSAERPEGSISTLTIQRTEQRDSAMYRCASSLASGRGRSTYEQYFGPGTRLTVT.

This clonotype was seen ten or more times. The V gene is TRBV20-1, the J gene TRBJ2-1; 7 nucleotides line up with TRBD2. Germline loops: CDR1 DFQATT, CDR2 SNEGSKA (reference sequence). This CDR3 comprises 13 residues. The CDR3 protein is CSPKASGHNEQFF. The CDR3 nucleotides are TGCAGCCCCAAGGCTAGCGGACACAATGAGCAGTTCTTC.

The chain links TRBV28 to TRBJ2-5; D is uncertain. Trimming took 3 bases from V and 7 from J, leaving 12 bases between them. From germline, CDR1 is MDHEN and CDR2 SYDVKM. This CDR3 has 13 amino acids. In DNA form, the CDR3 reads TGTGCCAGCAGTTTGCTCGGAATTAGGACCCAGTACTTC. Protein product: CASSLLGIRTQYF.

This rearrangement joins TRBV7-2 to TRBJ2-3; the D is unclear. The V gene lost 6 bases and the J gene lost 5 bases, with 12 bases spanning the gap. This CDR3 has 13 residues. Germline CDR1 reads SGHTA; CDR2 reads FQGNSA. The CDR3 DNA reads TGTGCCAGCAGTTCCTCCCCTGGAGATACGCAGTATTTT. It encodes CASSSSPGDTQYF.

This clonotype was observed a handful of times. V is TRBV9 and J is TRBJ2-7, with D perhaps assigned TRBD1 or TRBD2 (5 bases each). The V gene lost 8 bases and the J gene lost 3 bases, with 21 bases spanning the gap. The CDR3 loop spans 15 amino acids. CDR1 and CDR2 from the germline V gene are SGDLS and YYNGEE. The CDR3 nucleotides are TGTGCCAGTAGTAGATCCGGGACCGCTGGCTACGAGCAGTACTTC. Amino acids: CASSRSGTAGYEQYF.